The entry below gives a single TCR beta chain sequence along with its context. Germline V CDR1 and CDR2: MNHEY, SMNVEV (reference sequence). The CDR3 runs to 13 residues. V was trimmed by 3 bases and J by 5 bases, leaving 8 bases between them. This entry is derived from a study of T cell changes during pregnancy in multiple sclerosis. Here immunoSEQ multiplex PCR was the method, and the copy in TCRdb shows in-frame clones only, minus some. Found here are fewer than 110,000 clones, around 91% of them singletons; the top ten hold 0.75% to 0.95%. V gene TRBV27 combines with J gene TRBJ2-1; D ambiguous. This receptor was obtained from a female donor with multiple sclerosis, enrolled in a pregnancy study. This material consisted of peripheral blood, taken after pregnancy. CDR3 DNA: TGTGCCAGCAGTTTCAAACTAAACAATGAGCAGTTCTTC. Translated, it gives CASSFKLNNEQFF.